This T cell receptor (beta chain) was identified in a study of T cell responses to AZD1222 COVID-19 vaccine. Generated by immunoSEQ multiplex PCR, the TCRdb table keeps only in-frame clones and is missing some. The repertoire includes about 170,000 clones, approximately 94% of them detected once, and 2.6% sits in the top ten. This CDR3 contains 14 residues. The J segment lost 6 bases and the V segment lost 6 bases, leaving 8 bases of the junction unmatched. The germline gives CDR1 MNHEY, CDR2 SVGAGI. The sequenced sample was peripheral blood, obtained on day 0 of AZD1222 vaccination. This chain connects TRBV6-5 to TRBJ1-1; 9 nucleotides agree with TRBD1. The TCR was taken from an adult in good health. The CDR3 region has the DNA TGTGCCAGCAGCGGTACAGGGGGCTACTCTGAAGCTTTCTTT. Encoded protein: CASSGTGGYSEAFF.